The T cell receptor (beta chain) described here comes from a study of response to subunit inactivated influenza vaccine. This clonotype occurred once. Between the trimmed V and J ends, which lost 4 bases and 0 bases, there was a span of 10 bases. CDR1 is MGHRA, CDR2 YSYEKL, per germline. This CDR3 has 15 amino acids. In TCRdb, the RT-PCR reads were re-called with MiXCR into one record per CDR3 protein. The sample carries about 620,000 distinct CDR3 sequences, around 11% recorded once. This sample was also put to use in a study of T cells expressing NK-cell markers. From that study: Beta-chain TCR cDNA was generated via 5'RACE template switching with UMIs. Questions lingered over whether expanded NKG2C+ T cell clones were HCMV-specific.

V gene TRBV4-1 combines with J gene TRBJ1-5; D remains unclear. The input for sequencing was PBMCs from blood, taken on the day of vaccination. The source of this sequence is a man aged 45-65 years who received an inactivated influenza vaccine. This chain's CDR3 is CASSPVAYSNQPQHF. CDR3 nucleotides: TGCGCCAGCAGCCCCGTGGCTTATAGCAATCAGCCCCAGCATTTT.